A selection of T cell receptor beta chains follows, all from one sample in a study of shared clonotypes between healthy human individuals. Here immunoSEQ multiplex PCR was the method, and the copy in TCRdb shows in-frame clones only, minus some. The sample lists 500,000 to 550,000 clones; roughly 95% were seen once. Sequencing used naive CD4+ T cells sorted from blood. Receptor source: a woman in her thirties in good health. The CDR3 runs from the conserved cysteine through the conserved F or W. The D gene is left open where the match is weak. A clone size is listed for some rows: how often the clone was seen (once, few, many), or a class if it is expanded.

NA	NA	TRBV5-5	TRBJ1-3	TGTGCCAGCAGCTTGATGTCCACGACAAGCTCTGGAAACACCATATATTTT	CASSLMSTTSSGNTIYF
NA	NA	TRBV4-1	TRBJ1-1	TGCGCCAGCAGCCCTCGGGCAGGTTCGACGGGCACTGAAGCTTTCTTT	CASSPRAGSTGTEAFF
NA	NA	TRBV6-5	TRBJ1-2	TGTGCCAGCACCCCCACCCGCGGGGCTGGCTACACCTTC	CASTPTRGAGYTF
TRBD1	NA	TRBV5-1	TRBJ1-3	TGCGCCAGCAGCTTAGGACAGGGTGGAAACACCATATATTTT	CASSLGQGGNTIYF
NA	NA	TRBV2	TRBJ1-5	TGTGCCAGCAGTGAGTTTTCGGGTAGCAATCAGCCCCAGCATTTT	CASSEFSGSNQPQHF
TRBD1	NA	TRBV6-5	TRBJ1-5	TGTGCCAGCAGCCCCTGGGACAGCCGCAATCAGCCCCAGCATTTT	CASSPWDSRNQPQHF
NA	NA	TRBV28	TRBJ1-5	TGTGCCAGCGGCCCTAGCAATCAGCCCCAGCATTTT	CASGPSNQPQHF
NA	NA	TRBV2	TRBJ1-2	TGTGCCAGCAGTGGGGACATAGGGAGGTATGGCTACACCTTC	CASSGDIGRYGYTF
TRBD1	NA	TRBV2	TRBJ2-7	TGTGCCAGCAGCTCAGGGGGCTCCTACGAGCAGTACTTC	CASSSGGSYEQYF
NA	NA	TRBV11-1	TRBJ2-7	TGTGCCAGCAGCTTACAGGCTAAGTCCTACGAGCAGTACTTC	CASSLQAKSYEQYF
NA	NA	TRBV10-2	TRBJ2-5	TGCGCCAGCAGTGAACAGAGGCGAGAGACCCAGTACTTC	CASSEQRRETQYF
NA	once	TRBV10-3	TRBJ1-1	TGTGCCATCAGTGAGTCCCAGGGGAACACTGAAGCTTTCTTT	CAISESQGNTEAFF
NA	once	TRBV7-9	TRBJ2-7	TGTGCCAGCAGCTTATTCGGCATATACGAGCAGTACTTC	CASSLFGIYEQYF
NA	NA	TRBV7-3	TRBJ2-3	TGTGCCAGCAGTCCAGGGTCTAGCACAGATACGCAGTATTTT	CASSPGSSTDTQYF
TRBD1	NA	TRBV9	TRBJ1-2	TGTGCCAGCAGCGTAGAGGCAGGGGGTTATGGCTACACCTTC	CASSVEAGGYGYTF
TRBD2	NA	TRBV4-1	TRBJ2-1	TGCGCCAGCAGCCTGACCATAGCGGGAGGCCCCTCCTACAATGAGCAGTTCTTC	CASSLTIAGGPSYNEQFF
NA	NA	TRBV28	TRBJ1-1	TGTGCCAGCAAGGTGGGGGGGGCTCGTGGAGCTTTCTTT	CASKVGGARGAFF
TRBD1	NA	TRBV4-1	TRBJ2-1	TGCGCCAGCACCCCCGGGACAGGGCTGAGTAATGAGCAGTTCTTC	CASTPGTGLSNEQFF
TRBD2	NA	TRBV11-3	TRBJ2-2	TGTGCCAGCAGCCCGGGACTAGCTTCCGGGGAGCTGTTTTTT	CASSPGLASGELFF
TRBD2	NA	TRBV4-2	TRBJ2-3	TGTGCCAGCAGCCCCTCCGGTAGCGGGCCAGATACGCAGTATTTT	CASSPSGSGPDTQYF
NA	NA	TRBV28	TRBJ1-1	TGTGCCAGCAGTTTCGACTTCGACCCCGGGGGTACTGAAGCTTTCTTT	CASSFDFDPGGTEAFF
TRBD2	once	TRBV30	TRBJ2-1	TGTGCCTGGAGTCCACCCGGAACTAGCGATGAGCAGTTCTTC	CAWSPPGTSDEQFF
TRBD2	NA	TRBV7-9	TRBJ2-7	TGTGCCAGCAGCTTAGCGCCGGCTAGCGGGACCCACGAGCAGTACTTC	CASSLAPASGTHEQYF
NA	NA	TRBV11-3	TRBJ2-5	TGTGCCAGCAGCTTATACACAGGAGAGCAGTACTTC	CASSLYTGEQYF
NA	NA	TRBV10-3	TRBJ1-5	TGTGCCATCAGTACCACAGGGTGGTTTCAGCCCCAGCATTTT	CAISTTGWFQPQHF
NA	NA	TRBV28	TRBJ1-2	TGTGCCAGCAGTTTAACGGTCTCCGTAGACCTCGGGGGCTACACCTTC	CASSLTVSVDLGGYTF
NA	NA	TRBV18	TRBJ2-7	TGTGCCAGCTCACCAGGCGCGAGCTCCTACGAGCAGTACTTC	CASSPGASSYEQYF
NA	NA	TRBV7-9	TRBJ2-5	TGTGCCAGCAGCTTATGGGAGCTGGCCGGGACTCAGTACTTC	CASSLWELAGTQYF
NA	NA	TRBV5-1	TRBJ2-3	TGCGCCAGCAGCTTGGGGGTACGTCTGGCTGTTCGCACAGATACGCAGTATTTT	CASSLGVRLAVRTDTQYF
NA	NA	TRBV19	TRBJ2-5	TGTGCCAGTAGTGCAGGGACACAAGAGACCCAGTACTTC	CASSAGTQETQYF
NA	NA	TRBV28	TRBJ1-4	TGTGCCAGCAGTCACAGGGTTGAAAAACTGTTTTTT	CASSHRVEKLFF
NA	few	TRBV6-5	TRBJ1-5	TGTGCCAGCAGTTACAGGGCTAGCAATCAGCCCCAGCATTTT	CASSYRASNQPQHF